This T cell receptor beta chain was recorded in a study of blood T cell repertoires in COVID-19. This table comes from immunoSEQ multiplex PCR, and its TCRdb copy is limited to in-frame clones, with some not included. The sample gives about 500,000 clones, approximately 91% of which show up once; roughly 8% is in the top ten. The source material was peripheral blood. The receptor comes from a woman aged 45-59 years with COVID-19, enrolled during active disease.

CDR3 amino acids: CAWSVSWPYEQYF. The DNA for the CDR3 is TGTGCCTGGAGTGTCTCCTGGCCCTACGAGCAGTACTTC. The rearrangement joins TRBV30 to TRBJ2-7, with D hard to call. V shed 0 bases and J shed 2 bases, with 8 bases lying between them. In germline, CDR1 is GTSNPN, CDR2 SVGIG (reference sequence). The CDR3 covers 13 residues.